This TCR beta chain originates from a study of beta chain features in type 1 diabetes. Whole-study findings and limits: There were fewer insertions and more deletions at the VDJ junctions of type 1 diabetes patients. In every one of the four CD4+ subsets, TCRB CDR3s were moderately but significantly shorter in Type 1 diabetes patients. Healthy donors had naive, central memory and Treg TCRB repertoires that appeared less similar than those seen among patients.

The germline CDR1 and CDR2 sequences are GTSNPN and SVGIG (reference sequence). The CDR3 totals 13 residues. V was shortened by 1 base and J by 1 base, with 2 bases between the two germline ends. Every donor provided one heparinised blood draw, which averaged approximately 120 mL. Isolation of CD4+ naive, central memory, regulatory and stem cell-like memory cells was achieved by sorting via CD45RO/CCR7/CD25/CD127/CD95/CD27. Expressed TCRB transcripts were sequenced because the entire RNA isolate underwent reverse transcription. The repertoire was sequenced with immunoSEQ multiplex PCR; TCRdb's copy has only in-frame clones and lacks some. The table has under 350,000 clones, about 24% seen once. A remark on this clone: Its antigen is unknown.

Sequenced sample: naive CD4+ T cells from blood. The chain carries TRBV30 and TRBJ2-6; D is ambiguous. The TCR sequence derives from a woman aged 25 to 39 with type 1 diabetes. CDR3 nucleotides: TGTGCCTGGAGTGCATCTGGGGCCAACGTCCTGACTTTC. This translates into CAWSASGANVLTF.